This T cell receptor beta chain was sequenced in a study of T cell responses to AZD1222 COVID-19 vaccine. In the case of this clone: Antigen specificity is unknown.

Whole-study results and caveats: Nearly half of spike-specific TCRs reportedly target unmutated variant regions.

Trimming removed 5 bases at V and 14 bases at J, with 21 bases between. Germline V gene sequence: CDR1 SEHNR, CDR2 FQNEAQ (reference sequence). The CDR3 length is 13 residues. Method: immunoSEQ multiplex PCR; TCRdb's copy keeps in-frame clones and lacks some. The sample shows 60,000 or so clones, more than 65% of them seen only once. This TCR was recovered from an adult in good health. The specimen was peripheral blood, collected on day 0 of AZD1222 vaccination. V is TRBV7-9 and J is TRBJ1-1; no definite D call. The CDR3 coding sequence is TGTGCCAGCAGCCGTGCCCCGACGGGGTTTTCCTTCTTT. It encodes CASSRAPTGFSFF.